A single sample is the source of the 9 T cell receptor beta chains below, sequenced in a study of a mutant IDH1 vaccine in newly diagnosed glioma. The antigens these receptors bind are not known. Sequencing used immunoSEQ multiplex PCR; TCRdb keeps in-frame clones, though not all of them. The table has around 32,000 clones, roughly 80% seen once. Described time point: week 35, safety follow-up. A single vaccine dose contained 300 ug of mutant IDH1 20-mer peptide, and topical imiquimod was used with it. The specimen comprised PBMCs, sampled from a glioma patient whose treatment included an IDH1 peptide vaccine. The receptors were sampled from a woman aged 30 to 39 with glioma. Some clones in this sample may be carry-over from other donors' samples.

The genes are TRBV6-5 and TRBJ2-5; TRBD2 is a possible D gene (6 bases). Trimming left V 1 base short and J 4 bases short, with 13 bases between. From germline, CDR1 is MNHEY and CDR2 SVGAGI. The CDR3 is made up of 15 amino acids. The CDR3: CASSYFVGRGETQYF. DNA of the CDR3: TGTGCCAGCAGTTACTTCGTGGGGCGGGGAGAGACCCAGTACTTC.

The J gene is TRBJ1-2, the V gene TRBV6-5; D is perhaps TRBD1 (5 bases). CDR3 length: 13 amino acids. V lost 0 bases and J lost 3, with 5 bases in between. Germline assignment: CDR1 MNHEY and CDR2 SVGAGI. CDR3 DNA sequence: TGTGCCAGCAGTTACTCGGGACACTATGGCTACACCTTC. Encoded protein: CASSYSGHYGYTF.

The CDR3 DNA sequence: TGTGCCTGGAGTCGTGGGGAAATCGGTTCACCCCTCCACTTT. Its translation: CAWSRGEIGSPLHF. The chain uses TRBV30 and TRBJ1-6; D not certain. This CDR3 region has 14 residues. Trimming pared 2 bases from V and 9 bases from J, leaving 14 bases between. Germline CDR1 and CDR2: GTSNPN and SVGIG (reference sequence). Variable domain in full (rest from reference TRBV30 and TRBJ1-6): SQTIHQWPATLVQPVGSPLSLECTVEGTSNPNLYWYRQAAGRGLQLLFYSVGIGQISSEVPQNLSASRPQDRQFILSSKKLLLSDSGFYLCAWSRGEIGSPLHFGNGTRLTVT.

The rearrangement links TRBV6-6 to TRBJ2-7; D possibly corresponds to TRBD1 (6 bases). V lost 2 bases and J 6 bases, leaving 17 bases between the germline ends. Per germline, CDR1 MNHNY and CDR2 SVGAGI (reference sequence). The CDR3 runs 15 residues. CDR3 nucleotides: TGTGCCAGCAGTTACGGTGTCCGGAACAGGGTCGAGCAGTACTTC. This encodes CASSYGVRNRVEQYF.

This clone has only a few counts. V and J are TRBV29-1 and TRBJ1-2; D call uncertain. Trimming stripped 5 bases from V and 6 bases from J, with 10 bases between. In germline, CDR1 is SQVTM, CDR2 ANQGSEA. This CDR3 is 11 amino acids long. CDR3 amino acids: CSVPGSNGYTF. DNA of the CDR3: TGCAGCGTTCCGGGGAGCAATGGCTACACCTTC.

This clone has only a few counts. CDR3 loop: CATGGGPGELFF. CDR3 nucleotide sequence: TGTGCCACAGGGGGTGGCCCCGGGGAGCTGTTTTTT. This chain links TRBV10-3 with TRBJ2-2, with TRBD1 matching 7 bases. Trimming removed 10 bases from V and 6 bases from J; junction bases left unmatched: 5. CDR3 length: 12 residues. Germline CDR1 and CDR2: ENHRY and SYGVKD.

The CDR3 DNA follows: TGTGCCAGCAGCTCCTACCCGGAGGGGTTTGGGGGGGACACTGAAGCTTTCTTT. Residues: CASSSYPEGFGGDTEAFF. This chain connects TRBV7-9 to TRBJ1-1; TRBD1 is a possible D gene (5 bases). V was cut by 4 bases and J by 3 bases, with 24 bases left in between. Germline-derived CDR1 and CDR2 are SEHNR and FQNEAQ (reference sequence). CDR3 length equals 18 residues.

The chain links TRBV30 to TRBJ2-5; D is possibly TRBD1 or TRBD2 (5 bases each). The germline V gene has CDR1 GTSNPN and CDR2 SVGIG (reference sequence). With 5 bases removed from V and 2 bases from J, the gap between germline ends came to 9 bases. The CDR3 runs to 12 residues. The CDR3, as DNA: TGTGCCTGGGGGGACCTGCAAGAGACCCAGTACTTC. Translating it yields CAWGDLQETQYF.

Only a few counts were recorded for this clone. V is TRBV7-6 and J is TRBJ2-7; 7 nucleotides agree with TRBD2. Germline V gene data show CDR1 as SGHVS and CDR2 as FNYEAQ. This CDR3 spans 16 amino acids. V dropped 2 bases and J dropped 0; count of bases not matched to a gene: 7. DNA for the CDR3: TGTGCCAGCAGCTTAATGATGCGGGAGAGCTCCTACGAGCAGTACTTC. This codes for CASSLMMRESSYEQYF. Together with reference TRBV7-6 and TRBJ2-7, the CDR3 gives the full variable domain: GAGVSQSPRYKVTKRGQDVALRCDPISGHVSLYWYRQALGQGPEFLTYFNYEAQQDKSGLPNDRFSAERPEGSISTLTIQRTEQRDSAMYRCASSLMMRESSYEQYFGPGTRLTVT.